Listed below are T cell receptor beta chains from one sample, sequenced in a study of human T cells and chemical hapten exposure. TCRdb re-analysed the RACE reads in MiXCR, keeping a single row per CDR3 protein. The table lists under 75,000 distinct CDR3 sequences, 11% of them singletons. The sample here was whole blood, taken in connection with sensitization to the hapten diphenylcyclopropenone (DPC). These TCRs come from a woman between 50 and 59 years old with alopecia areata. Some clones in this sample may be carry-over from other donors' samples. Both conserved end residues are part of each CDR3. Fields, in order: V gene, D gene, J gene, clone size, CDR3 DNA, CDR3 protein. D genes are given only for firm matches. Size is omitted from some rows. Given values are once, few, many or a class for expanded clones.

v_gene: TRBV19; d_gene: TRBD1; j_gene: TRBJ1-4; abundance: few; CDR3nt: TGTGCCAGTAGTATACCAGGGGGCAATGAAAAACTGTTTTTT; CDR3aa: CASSIPGGNEKLFF
v_gene: TRBV5-1; d_gene: .; j_gene: TRBJ2-1; abundance: .; CDR3nt: TGCGCCAGCAATAGGGAGGTGGCTTACCTTAATGAGCAGTTCTTC; CDR3aa: CASNREVAYLNEQFF
v_gene: TRBV3-2; d_gene: .; j_gene: TRBJ1-2; abundance: few; CDR3nt: TGTGCCAGCAGCCAACCCTCCAGGGTCTATGGCTACACCTTC; CDR3aa: CASSQPSRVYGYTF
v_gene: TRBV12-3/TRBV12-4; d_gene: TRBD1; j_gene: TRBJ1-1; abundance: many; CDR3nt: TGTGCCAGCACCGAACTTCCGGGACAGGGCGAAGCTTTCTTT; CDR3aa: CASTELPGQGEAFF
v_gene: TRBV4-2; d_gene: .; j_gene: TRBJ2-7; abundance: .; CDR3nt: TGTGCCAGCAGCCAAACTCTAAGTTACTCCTACGAGCAGTACTTC; CDR3aa: CASSQTLSYSYEQYF
v_gene: TRBV10-2; d_gene: TRBD2; j_gene: TRBJ2-3; abundance: many; CDR3nt: TGCGCCAGCTCTAGCGGGGGCACAGATACGCAGTATTTT; CDR3aa: CASSSGGTDTQYF
v_gene: TRBV4-2; d_gene: .; j_gene: TRBJ1-4; abundance: many; CDR3nt: TGTGCCAGCAGCCACCTTAATGAAAAACTGTTTTTT; CDR3aa: CASSHLNEKLFF
v_gene: TRBV6-2/TRBV6-3; d_gene: .; j_gene: TRBJ1-1; abundance: few; CDR3nt: TGTGCCAGCAGTTACCCCCTCGAATTCGCTGAAGCTTTCTTT; CDR3aa: CASSYPLEFAEAFF
v_gene: TRBV3-1; d_gene: TRBD2; j_gene: TRBJ2-2; abundance: .; CDR3nt: TGTGCCAGCAGCCAAGCACTAGCGAGGCACACCGGGGAGCTGTTTTTT; CDR3aa: CASSQALARHTGELFF
v_gene: TRBV4-3; d_gene: .; j_gene: TRBJ1-4; abundance: few; CDR3nt: TGCGCCAGCAGCCAAGAGGGGGCTGCAACTAATGAAAAACTGTTTTTT; CDR3aa: CASSQEGAATNEKLFF
v_gene: TRBV11-2; d_gene: TRBD1; j_gene: TRBJ2-2; abundance: .; CDR3nt: TGTGCCAGCAGCTTAGACGGGACAGGGGGTACCGGGGAGCTGTTTTTT; CDR3aa: CASSLDGTGGTGELFF
v_gene: TRBV6-1; d_gene: .; j_gene: TRBJ2-7; abundance: .; CDR3nt: TGTGCCAGCAGTTCAGGCTGGGGGAGGCGCGAGCAGTACTTC; CDR3aa: CASSSGWGRREQYF
v_gene: TRBV2; d_gene: .; j_gene: TRBJ1-5; abundance: .; CDR3nt: TGTGCCAGCGGGGGGAGTGTGGATAGCAATCAGCCCCAGCATTTT; CDR3aa: CASGGSVDSNQPQHF
v_gene: TRBV27; d_gene: .; j_gene: TRBJ2-2; abundance: few; CDR3nt: TGTGCCAGCAGTTTCAGGGGCGGCACCGGGGAGCTGTTTTTT; CDR3aa: CASSFRGGTGELFF
v_gene: TRBV11-2; d_gene: .; j_gene: TRBJ1-1; abundance: many; CDR3nt: TGTGCCAGCAGCTTCCAGGGTGCTGTGGGTGAAGCTTTCTTT; CDR3aa: CASSFQGAVGEAFF
v_gene: TRBV7-8; d_gene: TRBD2; j_gene: TRBJ2-5; abundance: few; CDR3nt: TGTGCCAGCAGCTTAGGGGCTAGCGGGAGGAAGACCCAGTACTTC; CDR3aa: CASSLGASGRKTQYF
v_gene: TRBV9; d_gene: .; j_gene: TRBJ1-1; abundance: few; CDR3nt: TGTGCCAGCAGCGTAGATGGCCTGGGGACTGAAGCTTTCTTT; CDR3aa: CASSVDGLGTEAFF
v_gene: TRBV7-8; d_gene: TRBD1; j_gene: TRBJ2-4; abundance: .; CDR3nt: TGTGCCAGCAGCTCCCTCTCCCTGGACAGGGTCCAAGATAGTTGGCGGAACATTCAGTACTTC; CDR3aa: CASSSLSLDRVQDSWRNIQYF
v_gene: TRBV20-1; d_gene: .; j_gene: TRBJ2-1; abundance: few; CDR3nt: TGCAGCGCTCGGGTAGGACAATTCGACTACAATGAGCAGTTCTTC; CDR3aa: CSARVGQFDYNEQFF
v_gene: TRBV7-9; d_gene: .; j_gene: TRBJ1-1; abundance: .; CDR3nt: TGTGCCAGCAGCTCGGGGTCCAGGGTGAACACTGAAGCTTTCTTT; CDR3aa: CASSSGSRVNTEAFF
v_gene: TRBV11-2; d_gene: .; j_gene: TRBJ2-1; abundance: many; CDR3nt: TGTGCCAGCAGCTCCGTAGGGTTGCATGAGCAGTTCTTC; CDR3aa: CASSSVGLHEQFF
v_gene: TRBV28; d_gene: .; j_gene: TRBJ2-2; abundance: .; CDR3nt: TGTGCCAGCAGCCCACCCCAGGGGTACACCGGGGAGCTGTTTTTT; CDR3aa: CASSPPQGYTGELFF
v_gene: TRBV2; d_gene: .; j_gene: TRBJ2-7; abundance: few; CDR3nt: TGTGCCAGCAGTGATCCCGGGTCGGGGCGCGACGAGCAGTACTTC; CDR3aa: CASSDPGSGRDEQYF
v_gene: TRBV5-1; d_gene: TRBD1; j_gene: TRBJ2-1; abundance: few; CDR3nt: TGCGCCAGCAGCCGGACAGGGCGCGACCCCTACAATGAGCAGTTCTTC; CDR3aa: CASSRTGRDPYNEQFF
v_gene: TRBV19; d_gene: .; j_gene: TRBJ1-5; abundance: many; CDR3nt: TGTGCCAGTACCGCCCAGGTAAATCAGCCCCAGCATTTT; CDR3aa: CASTAQVNQPQHF
v_gene: TRBV28; d_gene: .; j_gene: TRBJ1-6; abundance: .; CDR3nt: TGTGCCAGCAGTCCCCCCGGGACTCTTATTCTCCACTTT; CDR3aa: CASSPPGTLILHF
v_gene: TRBV18; d_gene: TRBD1; j_gene: TRBJ2-7; abundance: .; CDR3nt: TGTGCCAGCTCACCCGGGACAGGGAACGAGCAGTACTTC; CDR3aa: CASSPGTGNEQYF
v_gene: TRBV20-1; d_gene: TRBD2; j_gene: TRBJ2-1; abundance: few; CDR3nt: TGCAGTGCGGGGGTGGGCGGGAGTTTTGATGAGCAGTTCTTC; CDR3aa: CSAGVGGSFDEQFF
v_gene: TRBV7-9; d_gene: .; j_gene: TRBJ1-1; abundance: many; CDR3nt: TGTGCCAGCAGCCTCACCGGGGCTCCTGAAGCTTTCTTT; CDR3aa: CASSLTGAPEAFF
v_gene: TRBV20-1; d_gene: .; j_gene: TRBJ2-3; abundance: many; CDR3nt: TGCAGTGAATCGGGGACTAGCACAGATACGCAGTATTTT; CDR3aa: CSESGTSTDTQYF